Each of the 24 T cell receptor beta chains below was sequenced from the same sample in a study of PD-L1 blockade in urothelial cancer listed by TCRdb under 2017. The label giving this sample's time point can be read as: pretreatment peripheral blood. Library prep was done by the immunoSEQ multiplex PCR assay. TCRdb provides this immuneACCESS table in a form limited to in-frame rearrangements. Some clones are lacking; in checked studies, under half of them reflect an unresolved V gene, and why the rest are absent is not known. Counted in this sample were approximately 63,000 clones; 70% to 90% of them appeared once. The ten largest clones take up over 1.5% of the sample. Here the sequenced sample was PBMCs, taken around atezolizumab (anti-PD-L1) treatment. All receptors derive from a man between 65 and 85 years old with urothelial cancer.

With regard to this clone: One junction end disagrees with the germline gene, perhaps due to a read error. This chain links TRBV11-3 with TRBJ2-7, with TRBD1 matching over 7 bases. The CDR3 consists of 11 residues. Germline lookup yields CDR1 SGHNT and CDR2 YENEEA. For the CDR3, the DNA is TGTGCCAGCAGCTCCCGGACAGGCTTGTGCTTC. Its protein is CASSSRTGLCF.

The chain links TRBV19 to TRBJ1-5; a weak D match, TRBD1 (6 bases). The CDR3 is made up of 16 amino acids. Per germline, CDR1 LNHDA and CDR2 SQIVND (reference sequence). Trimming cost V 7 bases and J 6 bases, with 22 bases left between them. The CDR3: CASKSVGNRARQPQHF. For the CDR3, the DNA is TGTGCCAGTAAAAGTGTTGGGAACAGGGCTCGTCAGCCCCAGCATTTT.

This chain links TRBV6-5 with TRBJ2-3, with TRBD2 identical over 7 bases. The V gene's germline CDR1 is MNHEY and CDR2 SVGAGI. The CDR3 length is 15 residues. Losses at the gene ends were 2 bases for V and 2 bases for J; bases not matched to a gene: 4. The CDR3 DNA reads TGTGCCAGCAGTTACGAGGGACTACCCACAGATACGCAGTATTTT. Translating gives CASSYEGLPTDTQYF.

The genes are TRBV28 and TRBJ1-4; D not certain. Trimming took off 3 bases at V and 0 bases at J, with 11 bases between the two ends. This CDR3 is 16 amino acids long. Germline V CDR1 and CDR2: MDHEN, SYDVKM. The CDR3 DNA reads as TGTGCCAGCAGTTTTTCAGGAAAGGCAACTAATGAAAAACTGTTTTTT. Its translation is CASSFSGKATNEKLFF.

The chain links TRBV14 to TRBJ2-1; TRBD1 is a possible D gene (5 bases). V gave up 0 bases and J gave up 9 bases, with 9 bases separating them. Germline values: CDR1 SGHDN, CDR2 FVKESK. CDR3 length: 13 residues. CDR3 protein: CASSQDLQGEQFF. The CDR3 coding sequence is TGTGCCAGCAGCCAAGACCTTCAGGGTGAGCAGTTCTTC.

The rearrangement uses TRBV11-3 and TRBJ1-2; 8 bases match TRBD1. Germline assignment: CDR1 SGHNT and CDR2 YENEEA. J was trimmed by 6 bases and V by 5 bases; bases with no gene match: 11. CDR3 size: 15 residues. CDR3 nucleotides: TGTGCCAGCAGCCGCGGGGTCACAGGGGGTGATGGCTACACCTTC. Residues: CASSRGVTGGDGYTF.

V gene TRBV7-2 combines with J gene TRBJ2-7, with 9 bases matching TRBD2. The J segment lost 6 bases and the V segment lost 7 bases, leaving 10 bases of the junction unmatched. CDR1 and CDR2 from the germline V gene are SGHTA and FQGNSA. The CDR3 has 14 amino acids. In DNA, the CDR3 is TGTGCCAGCACCTGGGGCGGGAGGGTTGGCGAGCAGTACTTC. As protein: CASTWGGRVGEQYF.

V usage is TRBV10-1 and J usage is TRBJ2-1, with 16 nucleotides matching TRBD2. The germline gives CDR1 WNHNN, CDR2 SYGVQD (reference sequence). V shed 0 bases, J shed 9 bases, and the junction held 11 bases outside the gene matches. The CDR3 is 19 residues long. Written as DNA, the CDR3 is TGCGCCAGCAGTGAGTCTCAAACCGGGACTAGCGGGAGGGCCGGTGAGCAGTTCTTC. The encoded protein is CASSESQTGTSGRAGEQFF.

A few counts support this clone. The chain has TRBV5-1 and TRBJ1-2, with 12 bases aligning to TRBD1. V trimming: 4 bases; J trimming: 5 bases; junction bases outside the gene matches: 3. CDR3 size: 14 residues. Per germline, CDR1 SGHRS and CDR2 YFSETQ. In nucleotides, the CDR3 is TGCGCCAGCAGCCCGGGACAGGGGGCATATGGCTACACCTTC. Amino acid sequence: CASSPGQGAYGYTF.

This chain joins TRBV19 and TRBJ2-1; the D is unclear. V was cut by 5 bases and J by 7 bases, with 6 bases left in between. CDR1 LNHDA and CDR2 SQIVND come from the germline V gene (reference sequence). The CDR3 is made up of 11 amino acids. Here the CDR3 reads CASSFRNEQFF. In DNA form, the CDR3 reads TGTGCCAGTAGTTTCCGGAATGAGCAGTTCTTC.

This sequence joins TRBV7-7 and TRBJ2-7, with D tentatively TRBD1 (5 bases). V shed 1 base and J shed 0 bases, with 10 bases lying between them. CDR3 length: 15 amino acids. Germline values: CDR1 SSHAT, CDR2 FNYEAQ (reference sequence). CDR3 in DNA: TGTGCCAGCAGCTTAGGAGGACAAGGCTCCTACGAGCAGTACTTC. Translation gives CASSLGGQGSYEQYF. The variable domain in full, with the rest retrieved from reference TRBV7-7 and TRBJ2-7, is GAGVSQSPRYKVTKRGQDVTLRCDPISSHATLYWYQQALGQGPEFLTYFNYEAQPDKSGLPSDRFSAERPEGSISTLTIQRTEQRDSAMYRCASSLGGQGSYEQYFGPGTRLTVT.

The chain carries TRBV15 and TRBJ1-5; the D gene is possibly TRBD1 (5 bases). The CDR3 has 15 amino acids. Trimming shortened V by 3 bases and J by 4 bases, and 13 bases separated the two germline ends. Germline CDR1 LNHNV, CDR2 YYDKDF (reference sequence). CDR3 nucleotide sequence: TGTGCCACCAGCAGGGTCATTGGGGGGAATCAGCCCCAGCATTTT. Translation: CATSRVIGGNQPQHF.

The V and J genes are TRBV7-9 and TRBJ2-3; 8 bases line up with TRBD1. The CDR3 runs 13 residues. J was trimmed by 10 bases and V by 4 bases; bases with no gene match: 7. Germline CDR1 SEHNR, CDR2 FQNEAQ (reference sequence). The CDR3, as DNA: TGTGCCAGCAGCTCCGACAGGGGCTCTGCGCAGTATTTT. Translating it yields CASSSDRGSAQYF.

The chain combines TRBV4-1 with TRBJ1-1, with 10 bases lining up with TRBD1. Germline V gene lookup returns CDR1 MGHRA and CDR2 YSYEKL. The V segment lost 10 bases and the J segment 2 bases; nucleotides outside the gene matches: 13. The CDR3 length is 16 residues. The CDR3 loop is CATFGQGDTGNTEAFF. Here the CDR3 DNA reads TGCGCCACCTTTGGACAGGGGGATACCGGTAACACTGAAGCTTTCTTT.

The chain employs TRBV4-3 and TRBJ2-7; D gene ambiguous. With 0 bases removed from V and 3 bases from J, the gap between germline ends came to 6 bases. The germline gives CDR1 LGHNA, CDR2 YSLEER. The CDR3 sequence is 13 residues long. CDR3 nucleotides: TGCGCCAGCAGCCAAGAGGAGCTCTACGAGCAGTACTTC. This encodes CASSQEELYEQYF.

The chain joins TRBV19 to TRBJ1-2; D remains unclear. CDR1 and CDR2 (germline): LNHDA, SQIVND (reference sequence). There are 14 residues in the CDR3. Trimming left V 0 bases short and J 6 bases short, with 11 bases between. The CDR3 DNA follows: TGTGCCAGTAGTATAGATCCTGCGAGCCATGGCTACACCTTC. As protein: CASSIDPASHGYTF.

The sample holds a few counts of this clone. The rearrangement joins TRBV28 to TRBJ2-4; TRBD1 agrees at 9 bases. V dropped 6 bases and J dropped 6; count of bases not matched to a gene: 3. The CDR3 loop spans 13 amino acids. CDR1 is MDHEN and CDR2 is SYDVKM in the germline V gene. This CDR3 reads CASSPTGGNIQYF. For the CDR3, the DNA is TGTGCCAGCAGCCCGACAGGGGGAAACATTCAGTACTTC. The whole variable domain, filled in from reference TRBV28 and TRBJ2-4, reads DVKVTQSSRYLVKRTGEKVFLECVQDMDHENMFWYRQDPGLGLRLIYFSYDVKMKEKGDIPEGYSVSREKKERFSLILESASTNQTSMYLCASSPTGGNIQYFGAGTRLSVL.

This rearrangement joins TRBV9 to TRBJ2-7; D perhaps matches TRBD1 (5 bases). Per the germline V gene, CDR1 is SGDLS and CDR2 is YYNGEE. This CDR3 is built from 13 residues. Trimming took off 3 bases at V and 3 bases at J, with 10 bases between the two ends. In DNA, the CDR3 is TGTGCCAGCAGCGCTGGGGCACACTACGAGCAGTACTTC. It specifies CASSAGAHYEQYF.

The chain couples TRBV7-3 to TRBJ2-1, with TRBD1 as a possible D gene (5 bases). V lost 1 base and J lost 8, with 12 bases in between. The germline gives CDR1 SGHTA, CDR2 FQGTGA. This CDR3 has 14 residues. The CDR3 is CASSLNGVTDEQFF. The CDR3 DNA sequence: TGTGCCAGCAGCTTAAATGGTGTGACAGATGAGCAGTTCTTC. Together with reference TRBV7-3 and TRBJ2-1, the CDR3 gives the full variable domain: GAGVSQTPSNKVTEKGKYVELRCDPISGHTALYWYRQSLGQGPEFLIYFQGTGAADDSGLPNDRFFAVRPEGSVSTLKIQRTERGDSAVYLCASSLNGVTDEQFFGPGTRLTVL.

The CDR3 protein is CASSYERSNQPQHF. The DNA for the CDR3 is TGTGCCAGTAGTTATGAGAGAAGCAATCAGCCCCAGCATTTT. This chain uses TRBV19 with TRBJ1-5; no clear D. The germline V and J ends were trimmed by 5 bases and 1 base, with 9 bases remaining between them. This CDR3 spans 14 amino acids. CDR1 and CDR2 from the germline V gene are LNHDA and SQIVND (reference sequence).

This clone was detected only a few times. The DNA for the CDR3 is TGTGCCAGCAGCCGGGACAGACTCTACGAGCAGTACTTC. Translation gives CASSRDRLYEQYF. This chain links TRBV5-6 with TRBJ2-7, with TRBD1 matching 7 bases. V gave up 4 bases and J gave up 3 bases; unmatched junction bases: 4. CDR1 is SGHDT, CDR2 YYEEEE, per germline. The CDR3 covers 13 residues.

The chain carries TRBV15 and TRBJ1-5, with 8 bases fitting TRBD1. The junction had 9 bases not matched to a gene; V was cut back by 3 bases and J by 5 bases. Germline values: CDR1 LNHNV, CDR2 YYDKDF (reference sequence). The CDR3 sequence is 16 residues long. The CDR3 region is CATSRDYRGWDQPQHF. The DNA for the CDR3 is TGTGCCACCAGCAGGGATTACAGGGGGTGGGATCAGCCCCAGCATTTT.

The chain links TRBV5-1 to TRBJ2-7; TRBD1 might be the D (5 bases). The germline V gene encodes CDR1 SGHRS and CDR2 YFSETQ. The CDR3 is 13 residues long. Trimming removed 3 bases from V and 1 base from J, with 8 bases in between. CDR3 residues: CASSWRQSYEQYF. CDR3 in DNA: TGCGCCAGCAGCTGGAGACAGTCCTACGAGCAGTACTTC.

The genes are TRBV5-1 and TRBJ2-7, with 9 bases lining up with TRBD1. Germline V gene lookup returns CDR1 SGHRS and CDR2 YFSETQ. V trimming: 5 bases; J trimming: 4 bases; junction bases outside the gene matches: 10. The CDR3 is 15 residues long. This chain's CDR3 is CASSRGQGISYEQYF. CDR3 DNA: TGCGCCAGCAGTAGGGGACAGGGTATCTCGTACGAGCAGTACTTC.